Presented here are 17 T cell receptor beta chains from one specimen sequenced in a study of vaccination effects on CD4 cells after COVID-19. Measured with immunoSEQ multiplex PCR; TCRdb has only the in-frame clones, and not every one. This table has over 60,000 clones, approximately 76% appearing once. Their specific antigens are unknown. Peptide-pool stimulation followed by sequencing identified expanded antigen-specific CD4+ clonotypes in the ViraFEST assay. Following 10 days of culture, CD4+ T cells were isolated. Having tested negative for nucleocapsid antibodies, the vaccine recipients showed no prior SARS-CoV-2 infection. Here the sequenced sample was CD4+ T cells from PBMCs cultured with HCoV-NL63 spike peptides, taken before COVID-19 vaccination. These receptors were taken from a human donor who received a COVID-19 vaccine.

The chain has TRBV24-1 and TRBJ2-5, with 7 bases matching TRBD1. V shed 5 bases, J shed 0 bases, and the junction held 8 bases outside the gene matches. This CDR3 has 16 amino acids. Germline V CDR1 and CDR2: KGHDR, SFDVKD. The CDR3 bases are TGTGCCACCAGTGGACGGGACAGCCGTAACCAAGAGACCCAGTACTTC. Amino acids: CATSGRDSRNQETQYF.

The CDR3 DNA reads TGTGCCAGCAGCAGGACTAGCGAGTTAAGCACAGATACGCAGTATTTT. It is translated as CASSRTSELSTDTQYF. The rearrangement links TRBV3-1 (or the pseudogene TRBV3-2) to TRBJ2-3, with 9 positions matching TRBD2. Germline lookup yields CDR1 LGHDT and CDR2 YNNKEL (reference sequence). The CDR3 totals 16 residues. V trimming: 5 bases; J trimming: 0 bases; junction bases outside the gene matches: 6.

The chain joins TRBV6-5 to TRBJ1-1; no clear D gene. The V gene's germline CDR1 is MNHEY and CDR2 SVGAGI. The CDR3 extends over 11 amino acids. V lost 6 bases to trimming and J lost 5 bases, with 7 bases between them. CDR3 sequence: CASSGVTEAFF. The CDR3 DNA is TGTGCCAGCAGCGGGGTTACTGAAGCTTTCTTT.

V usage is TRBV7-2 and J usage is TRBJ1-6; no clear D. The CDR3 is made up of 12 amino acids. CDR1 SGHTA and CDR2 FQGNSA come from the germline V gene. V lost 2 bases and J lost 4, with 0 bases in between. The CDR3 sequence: CASSLYNSPLHF. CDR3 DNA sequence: TGTGCCAGCAGCTTATATAATTCACCCCTCCACTTT.

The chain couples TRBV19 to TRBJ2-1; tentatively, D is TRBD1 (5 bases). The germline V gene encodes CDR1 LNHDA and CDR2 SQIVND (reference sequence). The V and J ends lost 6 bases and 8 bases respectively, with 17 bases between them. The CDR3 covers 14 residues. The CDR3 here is CASSPVIRAHEQFF. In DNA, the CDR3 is TGTGCCAGTAGCCCGGTCATCAGGGCTCATGAGCAGTTCTTC.

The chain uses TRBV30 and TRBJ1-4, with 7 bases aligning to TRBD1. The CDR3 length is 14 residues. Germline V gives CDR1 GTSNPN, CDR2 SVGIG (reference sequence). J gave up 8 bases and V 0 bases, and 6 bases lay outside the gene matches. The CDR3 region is CAWSVEGAYEKLFF. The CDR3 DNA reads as TGTGCCTGGAGTGTTGAGGGGGCGTACGAAAAACTGTTTTTT.

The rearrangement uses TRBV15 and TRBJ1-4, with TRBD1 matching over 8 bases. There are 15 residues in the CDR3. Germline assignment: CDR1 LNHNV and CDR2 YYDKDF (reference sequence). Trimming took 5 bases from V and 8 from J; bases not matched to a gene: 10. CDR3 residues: CATSLGQGKIEKLFF. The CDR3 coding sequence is TGTGCCACCAGCCTCGGACAGGGCAAGATCGAAAAACTGTTTTTT. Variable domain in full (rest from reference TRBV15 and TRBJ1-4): DAMVIQNPRYQVTQFGKPVTLSCSQTLNHNVMYWYQQKSSQAPKLLFHYYDKDFNNEADTPDNFQSRRPNTSFCFLDIRSPGLGDTAMYLCATSLGQGKIEKLFFGSGTQLSVL.

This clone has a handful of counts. CDR3 sequence reads: CASSQGGASGSYNSPLHF. CDR3 DNA sequence: TGCGCCAGCAGCCAGGGGGGGGCGAGTGGATCCTATAATTCACCCCTCCACTTT. The J gene is TRBJ1-6, the V gene TRBV4-1, with D tentatively TRBD1 (6 bases). From germline, CDR1 is MGHRA and CDR2 YSYEKL. Trimming removed 3 bases at V and 1 base at J, with 16 bases between. The CDR3 length is 18 residues.

The CDR3 coding sequence is TGTGCCAGCAGTCTGAGACTAGCGGGGTTAGAGACCCAGTACTTC. The encoded protein is CASSLRLAGLETQYF. The V gene is TRBV6-1, the J gene TRBJ2-5; 11 positions agree with TRBD2. This CDR3 contains 15 residues. The germline V gene has CDR1 MNHNS and CDR2 SASEGT. V lost 5 bases to trimming and J lost 4 bases; unmatched junction nucleotides: 6.

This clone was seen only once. CDR3 protein: CASSPFASAGELFF. CDR3 nucleotides: TGTGCCAGCAGTCCGTTTGCCAGCGCCGGGGAGCTGTTTTTT. The V call is TRBV7-8, the J call TRBJ2-2; no clear D. The V end was cut by 6 bases, the J end by 6 bases, with 14 bases between. The CDR3 consists of 14 residues. Germline V gene data show CDR1 as SGHVS and CDR2 as FQNEAQ.

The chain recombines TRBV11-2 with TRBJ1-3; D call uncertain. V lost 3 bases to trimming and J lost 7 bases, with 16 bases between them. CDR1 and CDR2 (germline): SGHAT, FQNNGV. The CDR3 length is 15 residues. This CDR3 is CASSFIGRGGNTIYF. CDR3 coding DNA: TGTGCCAGCAGCTTTATCGGGCGAGGTGGGAACACCATATATTTT.

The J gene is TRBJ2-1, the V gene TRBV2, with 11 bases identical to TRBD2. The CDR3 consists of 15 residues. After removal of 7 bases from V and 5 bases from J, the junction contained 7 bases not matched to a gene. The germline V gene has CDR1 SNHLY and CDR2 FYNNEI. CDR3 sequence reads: CASTLAGVSNNEQFF. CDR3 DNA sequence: TGTGCCAGCACACTAGCGGGGGTAAGCAACAATGAGCAGTTCTTC. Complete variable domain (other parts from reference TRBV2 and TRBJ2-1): EPEVTQTPSHQVTQMGQEVILRCVPISNHLYFYWYRQILGQKVEFLVSFYNNEISEKSEIFDDQFSVERPDGSNFTLKIRSTKLEDSAMYFCASTLAGVSNNEQFFGPGTRLTVL.

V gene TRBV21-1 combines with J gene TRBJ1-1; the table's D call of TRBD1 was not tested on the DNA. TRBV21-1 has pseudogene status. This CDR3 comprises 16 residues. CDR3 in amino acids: CASSKGTGGRETEAFF. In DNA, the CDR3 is TGTGCCAGCAGCAAGGGGACAGGGGGCAGAGAAACTGAAGCTTTCTTT.

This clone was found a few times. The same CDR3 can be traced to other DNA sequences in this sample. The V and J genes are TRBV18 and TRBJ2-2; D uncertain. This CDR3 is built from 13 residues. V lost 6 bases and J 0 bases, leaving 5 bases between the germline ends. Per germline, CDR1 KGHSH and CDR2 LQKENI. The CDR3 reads CASSRANTGELFF. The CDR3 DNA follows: TGTGCCAGCTCTCGTGCGAACACCGGGGAGCTGTTTTTT.

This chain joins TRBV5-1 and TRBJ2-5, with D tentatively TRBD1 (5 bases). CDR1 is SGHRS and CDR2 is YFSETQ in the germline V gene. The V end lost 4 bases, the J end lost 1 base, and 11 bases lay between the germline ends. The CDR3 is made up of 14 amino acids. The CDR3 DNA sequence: TGCGCCAGCAGCACAGGACGGTCCCAAGAGACCCAGTACTTC. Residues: CASSTGRSQETQYF.

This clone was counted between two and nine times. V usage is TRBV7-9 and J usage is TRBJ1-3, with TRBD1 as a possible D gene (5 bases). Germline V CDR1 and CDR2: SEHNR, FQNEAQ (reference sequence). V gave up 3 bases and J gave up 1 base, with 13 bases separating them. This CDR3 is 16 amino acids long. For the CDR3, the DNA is TGTGCCAGCAGCTTCCCGGCGGGGGGGTCTGGAAACACCATATATTTT. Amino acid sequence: CASSFPAGGSGNTIYF.

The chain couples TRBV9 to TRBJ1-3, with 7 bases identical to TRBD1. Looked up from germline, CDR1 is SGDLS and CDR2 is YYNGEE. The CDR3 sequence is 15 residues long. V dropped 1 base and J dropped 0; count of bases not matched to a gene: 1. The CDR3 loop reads CASSVTGDSGNTIYF. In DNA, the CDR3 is TGTGCCAGCAGCGTAACAGGGGACTCTGGAAACACCATATATTTT.